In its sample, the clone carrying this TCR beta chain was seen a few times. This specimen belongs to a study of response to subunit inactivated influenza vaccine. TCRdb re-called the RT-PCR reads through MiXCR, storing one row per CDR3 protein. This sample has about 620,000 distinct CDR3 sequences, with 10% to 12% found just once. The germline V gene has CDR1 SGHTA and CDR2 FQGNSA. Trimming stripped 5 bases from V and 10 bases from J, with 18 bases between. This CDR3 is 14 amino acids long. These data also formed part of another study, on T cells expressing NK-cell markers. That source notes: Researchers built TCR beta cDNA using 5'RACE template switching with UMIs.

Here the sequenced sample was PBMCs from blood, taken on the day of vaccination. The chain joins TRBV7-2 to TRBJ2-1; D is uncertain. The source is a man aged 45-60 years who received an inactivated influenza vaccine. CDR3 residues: CASSRPTPGQEQFF. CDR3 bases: TGTGCCAGCAGCCGTCCGACTCCAGGCCAGGAGCAGTTCTTC.